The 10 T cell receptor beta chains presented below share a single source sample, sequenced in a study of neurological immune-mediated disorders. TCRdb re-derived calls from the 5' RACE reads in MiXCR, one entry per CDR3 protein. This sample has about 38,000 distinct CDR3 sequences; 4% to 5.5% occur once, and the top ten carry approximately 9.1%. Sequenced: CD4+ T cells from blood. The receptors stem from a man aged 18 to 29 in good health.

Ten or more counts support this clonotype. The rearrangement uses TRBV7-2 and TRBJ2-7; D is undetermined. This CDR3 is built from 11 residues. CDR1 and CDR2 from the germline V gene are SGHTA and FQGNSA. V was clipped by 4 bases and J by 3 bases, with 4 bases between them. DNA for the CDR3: TGTGCCAGCAGCTCGGTCTACGAGCAGTACTTC. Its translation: CASSSVYEQYF. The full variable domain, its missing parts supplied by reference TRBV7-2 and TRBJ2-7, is GAGVSQSPSNKVTEKGKDVELRCDPISGHTALYWYRQSLGQGLEFLIYFQGNSAPDKSGLPSDRFSAERTGGSVSTLTIQRTQQEDSAVYLCASSSVYEQYFGPGTRLTVT.

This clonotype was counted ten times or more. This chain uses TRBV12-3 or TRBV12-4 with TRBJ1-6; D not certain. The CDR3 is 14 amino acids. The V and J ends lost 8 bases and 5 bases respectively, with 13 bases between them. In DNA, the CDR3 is TGTGCCAGCGGGCGACACCAAGATAATTCACCCCTCCACTTT. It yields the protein CASGRHQDNSPLHF.

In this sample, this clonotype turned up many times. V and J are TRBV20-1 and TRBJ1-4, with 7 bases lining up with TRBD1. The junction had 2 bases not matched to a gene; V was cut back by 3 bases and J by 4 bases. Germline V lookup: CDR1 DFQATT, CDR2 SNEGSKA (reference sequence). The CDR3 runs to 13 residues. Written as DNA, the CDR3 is TGCAGTGCTAGGGGACAGCTTAATGAAAAACTGTTTTTT. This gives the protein CSARGQLNEKLFF.

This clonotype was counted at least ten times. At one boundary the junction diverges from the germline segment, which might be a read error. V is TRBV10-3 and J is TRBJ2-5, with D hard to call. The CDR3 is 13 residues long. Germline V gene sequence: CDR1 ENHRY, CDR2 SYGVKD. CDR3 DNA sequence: TGTGCCATCAGAAGCTCACGCCAAGGGACCCAGTACTTC. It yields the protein CAIRSSRQGTQYF.

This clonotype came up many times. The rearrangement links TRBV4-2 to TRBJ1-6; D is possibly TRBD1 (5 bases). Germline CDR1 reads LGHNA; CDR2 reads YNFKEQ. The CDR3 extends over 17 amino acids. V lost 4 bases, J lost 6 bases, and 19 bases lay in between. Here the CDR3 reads CASSRRQAGTVNSPLHF. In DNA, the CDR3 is TGTGCCAGCAGCCGCAGACAAGCAGGGACGGTTAATTCACCCCTCCACTTT.

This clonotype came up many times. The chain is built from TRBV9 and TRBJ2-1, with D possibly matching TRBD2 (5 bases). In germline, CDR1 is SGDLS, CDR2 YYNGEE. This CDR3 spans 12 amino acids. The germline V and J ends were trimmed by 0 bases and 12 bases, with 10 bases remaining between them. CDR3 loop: CASSVVGGWQFF. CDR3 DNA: TGTGCCAGCAGCGTAGTAGGAGGCTGGCAGTTCTTC.

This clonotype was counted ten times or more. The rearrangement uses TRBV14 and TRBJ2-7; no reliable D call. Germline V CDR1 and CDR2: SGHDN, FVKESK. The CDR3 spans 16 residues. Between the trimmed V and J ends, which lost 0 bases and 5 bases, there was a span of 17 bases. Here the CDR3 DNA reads TGTGCCAGCAGCCAAGATAGAACTACAGTATGGCACGAGCAGTACTTC. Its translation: CASSQDRTTVWHEQYF.

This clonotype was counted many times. CDR3 sequence reads: CSVVHSANTEAFF. CDR3 bases: TGCAGCGTTGTTCACAGCGCGAACACTGAAGCTTTCTTT. V and J are TRBV29-1 and TRBJ1-1; D gene uncertain. CDR1 and CDR2 (germline): SQVTM, ANQGSEA. Trimming took 4 bases from V and 1 from J, leaving 10 bases between them. The CDR3 has 13 amino acids.

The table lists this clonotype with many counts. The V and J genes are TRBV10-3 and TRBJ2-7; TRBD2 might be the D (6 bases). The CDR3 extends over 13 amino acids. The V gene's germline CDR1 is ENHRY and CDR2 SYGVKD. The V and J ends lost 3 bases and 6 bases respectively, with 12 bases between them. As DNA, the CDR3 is TGTGCCATCAGTGATCCGGGAGAGGTCGAGCAGTACTTC. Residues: CAISDPGEVEQYF.

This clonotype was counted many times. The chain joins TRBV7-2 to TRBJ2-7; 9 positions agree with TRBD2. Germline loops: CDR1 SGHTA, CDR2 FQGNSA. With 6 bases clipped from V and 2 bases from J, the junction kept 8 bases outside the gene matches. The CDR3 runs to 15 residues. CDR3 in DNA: TGTGCCAGCAGTTTTCGCATAGCGGGGGCCTACGAGCAGTACTTC. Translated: CASSFRIAGAYEQYF.